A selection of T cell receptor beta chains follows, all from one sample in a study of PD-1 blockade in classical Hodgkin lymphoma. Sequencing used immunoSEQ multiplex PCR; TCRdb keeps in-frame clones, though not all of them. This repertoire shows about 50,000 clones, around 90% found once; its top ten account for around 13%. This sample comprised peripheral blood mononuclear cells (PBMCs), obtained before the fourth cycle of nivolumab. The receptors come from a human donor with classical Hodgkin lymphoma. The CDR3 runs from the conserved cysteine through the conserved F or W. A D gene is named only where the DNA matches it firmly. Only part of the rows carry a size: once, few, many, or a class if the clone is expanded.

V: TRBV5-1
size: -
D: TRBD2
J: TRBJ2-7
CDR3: CASSLGRTSGRDEQYF
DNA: TGCGCCAGCAGCTTGGGGCGCACTAGCGGGAGAGACGAGCAGTACTTC

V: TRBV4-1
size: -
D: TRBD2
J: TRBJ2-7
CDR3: CASSHSGTSGGYEQYF
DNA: TGCGCCAGCAGCCATTCCGGGACTAGCGGGGGCTACGAGCAGTACTTC

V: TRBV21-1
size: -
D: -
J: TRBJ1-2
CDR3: CASSPKDRGNYGYTF
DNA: TGTGCCAGCAGCCCTAAGGACAGAGGAAACTATGGCTACACCTTC

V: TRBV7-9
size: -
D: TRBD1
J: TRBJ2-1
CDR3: CASSPPGTGGYNEQFF
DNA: TGTGCCAGCAGCCCACCCGGGACAGGGGGTTACAATGAGCAGTTCTTC

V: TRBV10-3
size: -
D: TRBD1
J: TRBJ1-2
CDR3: CAISESGTGIYGYTF
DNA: TGTGCCATCAGTGAGTCGGGGACAGGGATCTATGGCTACACCTTC

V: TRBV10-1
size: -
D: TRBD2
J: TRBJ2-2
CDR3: CASSELAGYTGELFF
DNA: TGCGCCAGCAGTGAACTAGCGGGATACACCGGGGAGCTGTTTTTT

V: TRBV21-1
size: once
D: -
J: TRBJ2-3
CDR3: CASTSRRRGGNTDTQYF
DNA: TGTGCCAGCACCTCTAGGCGGAGGGGGGGTAACACAGATACGCAGTATTTT

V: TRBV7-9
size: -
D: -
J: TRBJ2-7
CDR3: CASSSPSYEQYF
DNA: TGTGCCAGCAGCTCACCTAGCTACGAGCAGTACTTC

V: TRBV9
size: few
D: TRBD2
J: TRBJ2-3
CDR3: CASSVGSGSNTQYF
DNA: TGTGCCAGCAGCGTAGGTAGCGGGAGTAATACGCAGTATTTT

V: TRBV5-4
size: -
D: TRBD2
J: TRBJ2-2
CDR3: CASSSGLAGPTGELFF
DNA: TGTGCCAGCAGCTCGGGATTAGCGGGCCCCACCGGGGAGCTGTTTTTT

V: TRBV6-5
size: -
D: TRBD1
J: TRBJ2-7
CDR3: CASRGQGRYEQYF
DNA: TGTGCCAGCAGGGGACAGGGCCGCTACGAGCAGTACTTC

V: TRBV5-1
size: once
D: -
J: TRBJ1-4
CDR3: CASSLEGAYNEKLFF
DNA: TGCGCCAGCAGCTTGGAAGGGGCCTATAATGAAAAACTGTTTTTT

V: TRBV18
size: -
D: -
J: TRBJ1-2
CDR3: CASSERTAINYGYTF
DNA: TGTGCCAGCTCGGAAAGGACAGCCATCAACTATGGCTACACCTTC

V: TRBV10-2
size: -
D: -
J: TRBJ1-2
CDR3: CASSETVFNYGYTF
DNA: TGCGCCAGCAGTGAAACGGTATTTAACTATGGCTACACCTTC

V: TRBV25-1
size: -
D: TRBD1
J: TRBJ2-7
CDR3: CASSEGDGDRGYEQYF
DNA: TGTGCCAGCAGTGAAGGAGACGGGGACAGGGGCTACGAGCAGTACTTC

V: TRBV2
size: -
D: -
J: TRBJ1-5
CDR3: CASSVRLAGSYNQPQHF
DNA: TGTGCCAGCAGTGTCCGACTTGCAGGGTCCTACAATCAGCCCCAGCATTTT